Here is one T cell receptor (beta chain) with its context. Its antigen is currently unknown. TCRdb's table, derived via immunoSEQ multiplex PCR, lists solely in-frame clones and lacks some. The sample has 65,000 to 75,000 clones; around 94% are singletons. This sample was included in a study of T cell clonotyping in hematopoietic cell transplantation. Study findings and constraints: Higher Inverse Simpson Index values in graft donor and pretransplant recipient predicted broader posttransplant TCR diversity.

The sequenced material came from peripheral blood mononuclear cells. The receptor comes from a man in his fifties in good health. Some clones in this sample may be carry-over from other donors' samples.

CDR3 loop: CATQTGTSSADTQYF. CDR3 sequence (DNA): TGTGCCACCCAAACTGGGACTAGCTCCGCAGATACGCAGTATTTT. This chain joins TRBV19 and TRBJ2-3, with 9 bases identical to TRBD2. The CDR3 has 15 residues. V was clipped by 10 bases and J by 4 bases; unmatched bases: 12. CDR1 LNHDA and CDR2 SQIVND come from the germline V gene (reference sequence).